The present T cell receptor beta chain was sequenced within a study of vaccination and CD4 T cells after COVID-19 (dated by TCRdb to between 2022 and 2023). Concerning the study at large: Every convalescent patient had a positive nasal swab PCR test for SARS-CoV-2, with mild disease in 8 to 10 patients and severe disease in one. Post-vaccine blood samples were obtained a median of about 72 days after the second vaccine dose, with a range of about 12 to 241 days. As controls, cultures received a CEFX viral epitope pool (the positive control), an HIV-1 Nef peptide pool (the negative control), or no peptide at all. For stimulating the cultures, overlapping spike peptide pools were used, derived from SARS-CoV-2 as well as from the common cold coronaviruses HCoV-NL63, HCoV-OC43 and HCoV-229E. Post-COVID blood samples were collected from convalescent patients a median of around 100 days after diagnosis, with a range of roughly 30 to 161 days. In 10 COVID-19 convalescent patients and a few infection-naive healthy vaccine recipients, researchers compared the spike-specific CD4+ TCR repertoire from before mRNA vaccination with the repertoire from after. Participants received two doses of either the Pfizer-BioNTech BNT162b2 vaccine (n=8) or the Moderna mRNA-1273 vaccine (n=2). In the convalescent cohort there were six males and four females, among whom were two Hispanic individuals, seven Caucasians, two Asians and one multiracial person. What the study reported, not specific to this receptor: The median count of SARS-CoV-2-reactive clonotypes went up from roughly 21 after infection to about 41 after vaccination, although the change was not significant. Nearly all vaccine-specific clones in convalescent patients (304 of 307) were mono-reactive for SARS-CoV-2 spike rather than cross-reactive with common cold coronaviruses. Among convalescent patients, a median around 83% of the SARS-CoV-2-reactive clones seen after vaccination appeared only after vaccination, which suggests priming specific to the vaccine. The number of convalescent patients in the study was relatively small, and the study did not examine early timepoints following natural infection.

The sample's treatment or condition, from its label and the paper: roughly 11-day PBMC culture with coronavirus spike peptide pools or control peptides (ViraFEST assay). The study used the ViraFEST assay, which expanded antigen-specific T cells with peptide pools and then identified expanded clonotypes by TCR sequencing. The convalescent patients' positive SARS-CoV-2 PCR tests were from March to December 2020, which was before the Alpha, Beta and Delta variants emerged in the United States. Roughly 2 million PBMCs per well were cultured in IMDM with roughly 5% human AB serum and 9 to 10 IU/ml IL-2, plus 10 ug/ml peptide pools. On days 3 and 7, half of the culture medium was replaced with fresh IL-2-containing medium. Once the cells had been in culture for around nine days, the EasySep CD4+ T cell isolation kit was used to isolate CD4+ T cells by negative selection. PBMCs were separated from whole blood using Ficoll-Paque Plus gradient centrifugation and then either used fresh or cryopreserved at -140C. Triplicate wells were generally used for each culture condition.

Compared with germline, V lacks 2 bases and J lacks 7 bases; bases without a gene match: 7. The CDR3 contains 14 residues, cysteine and phenylalanine counted. Only the CDR3 DNA is retained, 42 bases long and in frame from the first base. The germline V gene provides CDR1 MNHEY and CDR2 SVGAGI. Libraries were built with PCR. At the Johns Hopkins FTIC core, DNA from the cultured CD4+ T cells underwent TCR sequencing with the Oncomine TCR Beta short-read assay. The QIAamp micro DNA kit was used to extract genomic DNA from the cultured CD4+ T cells. Oncomine TCR Beta libraries from cultured CD4+ T cells were pooled with unique dual indexes and sequenced on an Illumina iSeq 100. On the authors' methods: Non-productive sequences were removed, and CDR3s that did not start with C, did not end with F or W, or were shorter than 7 amino acids were discarded. The MANAFEST web application identified antigen-specific clonotypes by comparing peptide-stimulated wells against reference wells and other culture wells. An FDR below 0.05, an odds ratio above 5, and a productive frequency above 0.1% in at least two of three replicate wells were required for clones to be considered positive. Cross-reactive clonotypes were defined as significantly expanded in both SARS-CoV-2 spike wells and at least one common cold coronavirus spike condition. Levenshtein distances (stringdist) and unrooted phylogenetic trees (ape) in R version 3.6.1 were used to assess CDR3 homology. TCRdb reran the public reads through fastp at Q25 and MiXCR, keeping productive beta chains. Rows with a matching CDR3 protein are joined into one entry that keeps the most common DNA and genes. The authors' filters were not applied to this entry. The sample includes about 10,000 distinct CDR3 sequences, with about 44% observed a single time. The ten largest clones add up to about 35% of the sample.

With respect to this clonotype: Its antigen is not yet known. Base qualities were left out, and no much larger clone turns up one base away.

The clonotype originates from a human donor who had recovered from COVID-19. The chain couples TRBV6-5 to TRBJ1-2; 7 central bases correspond to TRBD1. Specimen: CD4+ T cells from blood, cultured in vitro. The CDR3: CASSYADSGGGYTF. At the DNA level, the sequence is TGTGCCAGCAGTTACGCGGACTCAGGGGGTGGCTACACCTTC.